This entry lists 12 T cell receptor beta chains sequenced from one sample in a study of CD8 T cells in ankylosing spondylitis. Each CDR3 protein gets one entry after TCRdb re-called the 5' RACE reads with MiXCR. The sample carries some 37,000 distinct CDR3 sequences, 11% recorded once. The sequenced material came from synovial fluid, either unsorted or a sorted T cell fraction (not recorded which). These receptor sequences come from a male donor with ankylosing spondylitis.

This clonotype was seen only a few times. The chain has TRBV2 and TRBJ1-2; D gene ambiguous. Trimming shortened V by 6 bases and J by 3 bases, and 17 bases separated the two germline ends. The CDR3 totals 15 residues. The germline V gene encodes CDR1 SNHLY and CDR2 FYNNEI. The CDR3 DNA reads as TGTGCCAGCAGGATCATGTTTCTGGACGACTATGGCTACACCTTC. This sequence encodes CASRIMFLDDYGYTF.

This clonotype was counted only a few times. The rearrangement joins TRBV4-1 to TRBJ2-7, with 14 bases aligning to TRBD2. The CDR3 contains 15 residues. V shed 4 bases and J 6 bases; nucleotides not matched to a gene: 5. Germline loops: CDR1 MGHRA, CDR2 YSYEKL. CDR3 sequence reads: CASSPRTSGRSEQYF. The CDR3 DNA sequence: TGCGCCAGCAGCCCCCGGACTAGCGGGAGGTCCGAGCAGTACTTC.

This clonotype has a count of ten or more. V usage is TRBV2 and J usage is TRBJ2-7, with 8 nucleotides matching TRBD1. V lost 7 bases and J lost 4; bases outside the gene matches: 9. The length of the CDR3 is 14 residues. Per the germline V gene, CDR1 is SNHLY and CDR2 is FYNNEI. DNA for the CDR3: TGTGCCAGCATCCCGGGACAGGCTGCGTACGAGCAGTACTTC. Translated, it gives CASIPGQAAYEQYF.

J is TRBJ2-2 and V is TRBV18; D call uncertain. The CDR3 loop spans 12 amino acids. The ends were cut back, 0 bases at V and 8 bases at J, with 4 bases in the middle. CDR1 KGHSH and CDR2 LQKENI come from the germline V gene. The CDR3 loop reads CASSPPNGELFF. CDR3 coding DNA: TGTGCCAGCTCACCACCGAATGGGGAGCTGTTTTTT.

In this sample, this clonotype turned up a few times. This chain connects TRBV28 to TRBJ1-5; D is unresolved. CDR3 size: 12 residues. V lost 4 bases and J 9 bases, leaving 10 bases between the germline ends. Germline CDR1 MDHEN, CDR2 SYDVKM. CDR3 nucleotides: TGTGCCAGCAGTTCTGGGGTTCGGCCCCAGCATTTT. It is translated as CASSSGVRPQHF.

The genes are TRBV28 and TRBJ2-7; no definite D call. The CDR3 spans 14 residues. Trimming cost V 0 bases and J 0 bases, with 6 bases left between them. The germline gives CDR1 MDHEN, CDR2 SYDVKM. The CDR3: CASSLWVGSYEQYF. The DNA of the CDR3 is TGTGCCAGCAGTTTATGGGTCGGCTCCTACGAGCAGTACTTC.

This clonotype was seen ten or more times. This chain uses TRBV6-5 with TRBJ1-1; D is possibly TRBD1 (5 bases). Germline-derived CDR1 and CDR2 are MNHEY and SVGAGI. The CDR3 extends over 18 amino acids. V lost 2 bases and J 6 bases, leaving 25 bases between the germline ends. The CDR3 region is CASSYNPGRLGVGAEAFF. In DNA form, the CDR3 reads TGTGCCAGCAGTTACAATCCAGGGCGGTTGGGGGTAGGCGCTGAAGCTTTCTTT.

This chain connects TRBV20-1 to TRBJ2-1; unclear D gene. Germline V CDR1 and CDR2: DFQATT, SNEGSKA (reference sequence). The CDR3 contains 15 residues. V lost 3 bases and J 4 bases, leaving 16 bases between the germline ends. CDR3 in amino acids: CSASPKAWVYNEQFF. The CDR3 DNA reads TGCAGTGCTAGTCCTAAGGCTTGGGTATACAATGAGCAGTTCTTC.

This clonotype was seen ten or more times. V usage is TRBV29-1 and J usage is TRBJ2-4, with a weak D call TRBD2 (6 bases). This CDR3 contains 14 residues. V lost 6 bases and J lost 0, with 12 bases in between. The V gene's germline CDR1 is SQVTM and CDR2 ANQGSEA. Here the CDR3 reads CSVDGGLAKNIQYF. The DNA of the CDR3 is TGCAGCGTGGACGGGGGTCTAGCCAAAAACATTCAGTACTTC.

This chain uses TRBV19 with TRBJ2-2; 12 bases map to TRBD2. V lost 2 bases to trimming and J lost 5 bases; unmatched junction nucleotides: 9. The CDR3 has 18 residues. The germline V gene encodes CDR1 LNHDA and CDR2 SQIVND (reference sequence). CDR3 sequence reads: CASSIMQTSGGLTGELFF. CDR3 DNA sequence: TGTGCCAGTAGTATAATGCAGACTAGCGGGGGTCTTACCGGGGAGCTGTTTTTT.

The rearrangement uses TRBV18 and TRBJ2-5, with 7 bases lining up with TRBD1. The V and J ends lost 0 bases and 1 base, in that order; junction bases with no gene match: 2. The germline gives CDR1 KGHSH, CDR2 LQKENI. The CDR3 sequence is 15 residues long. Here the CDR3 reads CASSPPTGPQETQYF. CDR3 sequence (DNA): TGTGCCAGCTCACCACCGACAGGGCCCCAAGAGACCCAGTACTTC. The variable domain in full, completed from reference TRBV18 and TRBJ2-5, reads NAGVMQNPRHLVRRRGQEARLRCSPMKGHSHVYWYRQLPEEGLKFMVYLQKENIIDESGMPKERFSAEFPKEGPSILRIQQVVRGDSAAYFCASSPPTGPQETQYFGPGTRLLVL.

This clonotype turned up a few times. V gene TRBV19 combines with J gene TRBJ1-1, with D possibly TRBD1 on 5 matching bases. Between the trimmed V and J ends, which lost 6 bases and 6 bases, there was a span of 11 bases. Germline lookup yields CDR1 LNHDA and CDR2 SQIVND (reference sequence). The CDR3 is 12 residues long. The CDR3 protein is CASRSGMAEAFF. The DNA for the CDR3 is TGTGCCAGTAGATCAGGGATGGCTGAAGCTTTCTTT.